This TCR beta chain was recorded in a study of cytomegalovirus exposure and HLA in healthy donors. Study results and caveats: Using the classifier, cytomegalovirus status was reportedly diagnosed with high specificity and sensitivity. A previous analysis found most TCR beta V segments productive roughly 90% or roughly 30% of the time. Most observed TCR sequences were rare, whereas some public TCRs were detected in many donors. Analyses of presence and absence presupposed an approximately uniform sequencing depth across donors.

With regard to this clone: What it recognizes is unknown.

Germline V gene data show CDR1 as LNHDA and CDR2 as SQIVND (reference sequence). With 5 bases removed from V and 6 bases from J, the gap between germline ends came to 6 bases. The CDR3 totals 11 residues. It was with 60 Vbeta and 13 Jbeta primers that the PCR ran. The method was immunoSEQ multiplex PCR; TCRdb's version includes in-frame clones alone and lacks a portion of them. In the table there are about 170,000 clones, 80% to 90% of which are singletons. V usage is TRBV19 and J usage is TRBJ2-3; D is unclear. Sequenced: PBMCs. This TCR derives from a woman aged 18-29 years in good health and CMV-seronegative. The CDR3 DNA sequence: TGTGCCAGTAGTCTCTCTGATACGCAGTATTTT. Protein product: CASSLSDTQYF.